The present entry profiles one TCR beta chain with its context. Its antigen is currently unknown. Within the sample, other DNA sequences also encode this same CDR3. This sample was taken from a study of graft-versus-host responses after intestinal transplantation. Sequencing was performed with immunoSEQ multiplex PCR; in TCRdb, only in-frame clones are kept and a portion is missing. The table shows about 93,000 clones, with 85% to 95% occurring only once. Germline CDR1 reads SQVTM; CDR2 reads ANQGSEA. Unmatched junction bases numbered 13, after V lost 6 bases and J lost 1 base. This CDR3 spans 16 amino acids.

This clonotype originated in a human donor who received an intestinal transplant. This specimen was unstimulated CD8+ T cells sorted from spleen or lymph node cells, taken before intestinal transplant. J is TRBJ2-3 and V is TRBV29-1, with 7 bases identical to TRBD1. The DNA of the CDR3 is TGCAGCGTAGACCCCTTAGGGGGCAAAGGCACAGATACGCAGTATTTT. It specifies CSVDPLGGKGTDTQYF.